This T cell receptor (beta chain) is drawn from a study of cytomegalovirus exposure and HLA in healthy donors. General observations from the study: CMV serostatus was the only recorded immune exposure for donors.

13 Jbeta primers and 60 Vbeta primers were used for the PCR. Assay used: immunoSEQ multiplex PCR; TCRdb lists only in-frame clones, some missing. Here the sample spans some 210,000 clones, roughly 76% being singletons. CDR3 length: 13 amino acids. V gave up 8 bases and J gave up 7 bases, with 17 bases separating them. The germline gives CDR1 SEHNR, CDR2 FQNEAQ (reference sequence). As to this clone: Its specificity is unknown.

The origin of this receptor is a woman in her 30s in good health and CMV-seropositive. Source material: PBMCs. This chain links TRBV7-9 with TRBJ1-1; D uncertain. The CDR3 sequence is CASQRGRQGEAFF. CDR3 DNA: TGTGCCAGCCAGCGGGGAAGACAAGGTGAAGCTTTCTTT.